The next 28 T cell receptor beta chains were all read from a single sample in a study of cytomegalovirus exposure and HLA in healthy donors. PCR used 60 Vbeta primers and 13 Jbeta primers. Using immunoSEQ multiplex PCR, the repertoire was profiled, and TCRdb retains in-frame clones only, with some absent. The profile covers approximately 130,000 clones, with roughly 70% appearing a single time and approximately 4% taken by the ten largest. The sample was PBMCs. These receptors were collected from a man aged 45-60 years in good health and CMV-seropositive.

This clone was recorded a few times. The sample holds other DNA sequences that translate to the same CDR3. The chain has TRBV27 and TRBJ2-3; D gene unclear. Looked up from germline, CDR1 is MNHEY and CDR2 is SMNVEV (reference sequence). This CDR3 is 11 amino acids long. V gave up 3 bases and J gave up 6 bases, with 4 bases separating them. The CDR3 nucleotides read TGTGCCAGCAGTTTTATGGATACGCAGTATTTT. Amino acids: CASSFMDTQYF.

This sequence joins TRBV5-1 and TRBJ2-5; 12 positions match TRBD2. Germline values: CDR1 SGHRS, CDR2 YFSETQ. Germline trimming cut 1 base from V and 5 bases from J; bases unmatched to any gene: 3. The CDR3 loop spans 15 amino acids. This CDR3 is CASSLSLAGGETQYF. CDR3 nucleotides: TGCGCCAGCAGCTTGTCCCTAGCGGGAGGGGAGACCCAGTACTTC. The full variable domain, in which reference TRBV5-1 and TRBJ2-5 provide the parts outside the CDR3, is KAGVTQTPRYLIKTRGQQVTLSCSPISGHRSVSWYQQTPGQGLQFLFEYFSETQRNKGNFPGRFSGRQFSNSRSEMNVSTLELGDSALYLCASSLSLAGGETQYFGPGTRLLVL.

This sequence joins TRBV7-8 and TRBJ2-1, with D perhaps TRBD1 (5 bases). V gave up 4 bases and J gave up 10 bases, with 8 bases separating them. Germline CDR1 is SGHVS and CDR2 is FQNEAQ. This CDR3 has 11 residues. This CDR3 reads CASSYDSEQFF. CDR3 sequence (DNA): TGTGCCAGCAGCTACGACAGCGAGCAGTTCTTC.

This clone was counted a single time. The chain links TRBV6-1 to TRBJ1-3; weak D call: TRBD1 (5 bases). Trimming removed 7 bases from V and 2 bases from J, with 12 bases in between. Germline lookup yields CDR1 MNHNS and CDR2 SASEGT. This CDR3 is built from 14 residues. The CDR3, as DNA: TGTGCCAGCAAAACCGGGACTACTGGAAACACCATATATTTT. Protein sequence: CASKTGTTGNTIYF.

V is TRBV5-4 and J is TRBJ1-2; 9 bases fit TRBD1. Germline V CDR1 and CDR2: SGHNT, YYREEE (reference sequence). The CDR3 totals 14 residues. After removal of 0 bases from V and 14 bases from J, the junction contained 11 bases not matched to a gene. The CDR3 DNA reads as TGTGCCAGCAGCTTGGAGAACCCGGGACAGGGTAAAACCTTC. Residues: CASSLENPGQGKTF.

This clone was detected only a few times. The chain recombines TRBV2 with TRBJ1-1, with D possibly matching TRBD1 (6 bases). V was shortened by 8 bases and J by 4 bases, with 23 bases between the two germline ends. The CDR3 extends over 16 amino acids. Germline V CDR1 and CDR2: SNHLY, FYNNEI. This chain's CDR3 is CASGGIIGGVSTEAFF. The CDR3, as DNA: TGTGCCAGCGGGGGGATAATAGGGGGGGTAAGCACTGAAGCTTTCTTT.

The V call is TRBV6-5, the J call TRBJ1-4; D gene ambiguous. CDR1 MNHEY and CDR2 SVGAGI come from the germline V gene. Trimming pared 2 bases from V and 7 bases from J, leaving 14 bases between. The CDR3 is 15 residues long. The CDR3 sequence is CASSYSLQAGEKLFF. The CDR3 nucleotides are TGTGCCAGCAGTTACAGTCTGCAGGCTGGTGAAAAACTGTTTTTT.

This clone appeared a few times. The chain combines TRBV29-1 with TRBJ1-2; 9 bases match TRBD1. The CDR3 totals 16 residues. Germline lookup yields CDR1 SQVTM and CDR2 ANQGSEA. Losses at the gene ends were 0 bases for V and 4 bases for J; bases not matched to a gene: 9. The CDR3 sequence is CSVEDRDRVPSYGYTF. The CDR3 DNA sequence: TGCAGCGTTGAAGACCGGGACAGGGTCCCGAGCTATGGCTACACCTTC.

The chain carries TRBV9 and TRBJ1-6; D gene unclear. V gave up 2 bases and J gave up 10 bases, with 10 bases separating them. The CDR3 is 13 amino acids. Germline V gene sequence: CDR1 SGDLS, CDR2 YYNGEE. The CDR3 DNA reads as TGTGCCAGCAGCGTTGACTTTAGGTCACCCCTCCACTTT. This encodes CASSVDFRSPLHF. Full variable domain (remainder filled in from reference TRBV9 and TRBJ1-6): DSGVTQTPKHLITATGQRVTLRCSPRSGDLSVYWYQQSLDQGLQFLIQYYNGEERAKGNILERFSAQQFPDLHSELNLSSLELGDSALYFCASSVDFRSPLHFGNGTRLTVT.

This chain joins TRBV7-2 and TRBJ2-1; TRBD2 agrees at 8 bases. J gave up 9 bases and V 5 bases, and 6 bases lay outside the gene matches. Germline values: CDR1 SGHTA, CDR2 FQGNSA. The CDR3 has 13 amino acids. The chain's CDR3 is CASSRQLAGEQFF. Here the CDR3 DNA reads TGTGCCAGCAGCCGGCAGCTAGCGGGTGAGCAGTTCTTC.

The chain has TRBV6-5 and TRBJ1-1, with D possibly TRBD1 on 6 matching bases. This CDR3 has 15 amino acids. Trimming removed 6 bases from V and 5 bases from J, with 19 bases in between. Germline values: CDR1 MNHEY, CDR2 SVGAGI. The CDR3 here is CASSPKGRGRTEAFF. The CDR3 DNA sequence: TGTGCCAGCAGCCCCAAGGGCAGGGGAAGGACTGAAGCTTTCTTT.

This clone turned up a few times. This chain connects TRBV6-6 to TRBJ1-1; unclear D gene. Trimming stripped 2 bases from V and 0 bases from J, with 10 bases between. CDR1 and CDR2 from the germline V gene are MNHNY and SVGAGI (reference sequence). This CDR3 has 15 residues. The CDR3 sequence: CASSYLQLMNTEAFF. In nucleotides, the CDR3 is TGTGCCAGCAGTTACCTACAGCTGATGAACACTGAAGCTTTCTTT.

This chain links TRBV5-1 with TRBJ2-2; a weak D match, TRBD1 (5 bases). The V end was cut by 3 bases, the J end by 2 bases, with 14 bases between. CDR3 length: 16 residues. From germline, CDR1 is SGHRS and CDR2 YFSETQ. CDR3 sequence reads: CASSSDVGVNTGELFF. The CDR3 region has the DNA TGCGCCAGCAGCTCGGATGTAGGGGTCAACACCGGGGAGCTGTTTTTT.

V is TRBV4-3 and J is TRBJ2-3, with 13 bases that match TRBD2. The V and J ends lost 1 base and 4 bases, in that order; junction bases with no gene match: 2. The length of the CDR3 is 16 residues. CDR1 is LGHNA, CDR2 YSLEER, per germline. The CDR3 DNA is TGCGCCAGCAGCCAAGGACTAGCGGGAGGAGCAGATACGCAGTATTTT. Translation gives CASSQGLAGGADTQYF.

This sequence joins TRBV18 and TRBJ1-3, with no clear D. V lost 4 bases and J 6 bases, leaving 13 bases between the germline ends. This CDR3 comprises 14 residues. CDR1 is KGHSH, CDR2 LQKENI, per germline. CDR3 nucleotides: TGTGCCAGCTCACGTTTAAGCGAGGCAAACACCATATATTTT. Its protein is CASSRLSEANTIYF. The variable domain in full, completed from reference TRBV18 and TRBJ1-3, reads NAGVMQNPRHLVRRRGQEARLRCSPMKGHSHVYWYRQLPEEGLKFMVYLQKENIIDESGMPKERFSAEFPKEGPSILRIQQVVRGDSAAYFCASSRLSEANTIYFGEGSWLTVV.

The chain has TRBV11-2 and TRBJ2-7, with D uncertain. From germline, CDR1 is SGHAT and CDR2 FQNNGV. The CDR3 is 12 amino acids. Trimming cost V 5 bases and J 5 bases, with 10 bases left between them. CDR3 nucleotides: TGTGCCAGCAGCCCCCCCCTCCACGAGCAGTACTTC. This sequence encodes CASSPPLHEQYF.

This sequence joins TRBV7-2 and TRBJ1-1, with D perhaps matching TRBD1 (6 bases). V lost 1 base and J 4 bases, leaving 16 bases between the germline ends. The CDR3 is 16 amino acids. The V gene's germline CDR1 is SGHTA and CDR2 FQGNSA. The CDR3 DNA reads TGTGCCAGCAGCTTAGTAGGGACAAGGGATGGCACTGAAGCTTTCTTT. This sequence encodes CASSLVGTRDGTEAFF.

The chain links TRBV27 to TRBJ2-1, with TRBD2 matching over 8 bases. Germline V lookup: CDR1 MNHEY, CDR2 SMNVEV (reference sequence). The CDR3 runs to 15 residues. Trimming took 5 bases from V and 7 from J; bases not matched to a gene: 10. This CDR3 is CASSPESGSGNEQFF. The CDR3 DNA reads as TGTGCCAGCAGTCCGGAGAGCGGGAGTGGGAATGAGCAGTTCTTC.

The chain has TRBV11-3 and TRBJ2-1, with 9 bases matching TRBD2. The CDR3 has 18 residues. The V gene end was trimmed by 0 bases and the J gene end by 2 bases; junction bases not matched to a gene: 8. Germline V gene sequence: CDR1 SGHNT, CDR2 YENEEA. The CDR3 DNA reads as TGTGCCAGCAGCTTAGATTGGACTAGCGCGCCCCCCTACAATGAGCAGTTCTTC. Translation gives CASSLDWTSAPPYNEQFF.

This clone was seen a few times. The rearrangement uses TRBV5-5 and TRBJ1-4, with 11 bases fitting TRBD1. CDR1 SGHKS and CDR2 YYEKEE come from the germline V gene (reference sequence). The CDR3 loop spans 17 amino acids. V lost 5 bases to trimming and J lost 4 bases; unmatched junction nucleotides: 10. CDR3 coding DNA: TGTGCCAGCAGTCCGATCGGACAGGGGGCCGGTAATGAAAAACTGTTTTTT. Its protein is CASSPIGQGAGNEKLFF.

Turning to this clone: One junction end disagrees with the germline gene, perhaps due to a read error. The gene calls are TRBV6-5 and TRBJ2-7; D is perhaps TRBD1 (5 bases). This CDR3 region has 13 residues. Per germline, CDR1 MNHEY and CDR2 SVGAGI. As DNA, the CDR3 is TGTGCCAGCAGTTACGCTATCTCAGGGTCTATGGACTTC. Translating it yields CASSYAISGSMDF.

The chain couples TRBV29-1 to TRBJ1-2, with 7 bases matching TRBD1. The V segment lost 3 bases and the J segment 6 bases; nucleotides outside the gene matches: 7. The CDR3 consists of 13 residues. The germline V gene encodes CDR1 SQVTM and CDR2 ANQGSEA. CDR3 region: CSVDLQGVHGYTF. The DNA for the CDR3 is TGCAGCGTTGACCTGCAGGGGGTTCATGGCTACACCTTC.

The chain recombines TRBV11-1 with TRBJ1-3; possible D gene TRBD1, 6 bases. V lost 5 bases and J 0 bases, leaving 8 bases between the germline ends. This CDR3 contains 14 residues. Germline CDR1 is SGHAT and CDR2 is FQDESV (reference sequence). The CDR3 spells CASSPGASGNTIYF. The CDR3, as DNA: TGTGCCAGCAGCCCAGGGGCCTCTGGAAACACCATATATTTT. Full variable domain (outside the CDR3, taken from reference TRBV11-1 and TRBJ1-3): EAEVAQSPRYKITEKSQAVAFWCDPISGHATLYWYRQILGQGPELLVQFQDESVVDDSQLPKDRFSAERLKGVDSTLKIQPAELGDSAMYLCASSPGASGNTIYFGEGSWLTVV.

The chain carries TRBV28 and TRBJ2-7; 10 nucleotides line up with TRBD2. Germline CDR1 and CDR2: MDHEN and SYDVKM. The CDR3 is made up of 13 amino acids. The CDR3 loop reads CAAASGRKHEQYF. CDR3 nucleotides: TGTGCAGCAGCTAGCGGGAGAAAGCACGAGCAGTACTTC.

This clone was observed a handful of times. The chain links TRBV10-3 to TRBJ1-2; TRBD1 agrees at 7 bases. The CDR3 covers 14 residues. Per germline, CDR1 ENHRY and CDR2 SYGVKD. J lost 2 bases, V lost 5 bases, and 5 bases had no gene match. CDR3 sequence: CAISSTGRNYGYTF. CDR3 DNA: TGTGCCATCAGTTCGACAGGGAGGAACTATGGCTACACCTTC.

J is TRBJ2-7 and V is TRBV6-5; 10 nucleotides agree with TRBD1. Germline loops: CDR1 MNHEY, CDR2 SVGAGI. This CDR3 has 15 amino acids. V lost 3 bases, J lost 3 bases, and 5 bases stayed unmatched. The CDR3 spells CASSYLGTGVYEQYF. The CDR3 nucleotides read TGTGCCAGCAGTTATCTGGGGACAGGGGTCTACGAGCAGTACTTC.

The chain joins TRBV6-6 to TRBJ2-7, with no clear D. From germline, CDR1 is MNHNY and CDR2 SVGAGI (reference sequence). V was pared by 3 bases and J by 4 bases, with 16 bases between. The CDR3 runs 15 residues. The CDR3 DNA sequence: TGTGCCAGCAGTTATGATGCCACGGGTCCATACGAGCAGTACTTC. This codes for CASSYDATGPYEQYF.

The chain combines TRBV15 with TRBJ2-7, with a weak D call TRBD1 (6 bases). The CDR3 loop spans 14 amino acids. The germline CDR1 and CDR2 sequences are LNHNV and YYDKDF (reference sequence). Between the trimmed V and J ends, which lost 1 base and 1 base, there was a span of 8 bases. CDR3 loop: CATSRGGQSYEQYF. The DNA of the CDR3 is TGTGCCACCAGCAGAGGCGGACAGTCCTACGAGCAGTACTTC. Full variable domain (rest looked up from reference TRBV15 and TRBJ2-7): DAMVIQNPRYQVTQFGKPVTLSCSQTLNHNVMYWYQQKSSQAPKLLFHYYDKDFNNEADTPDNFQSRRPNTSFCFLDIRSPGLGDTAMYLCATSRGGQSYEQYFGPGTRLTVT.